The sequence of this TCR beta chain was determined in a study of cytomegalovirus exposure and HLA in healthy donors (dated by TCRdb to between 2016 and 2019). Describing the broader study: In an earlier analysis of under 600 of the donors, about 270 Gb of sequence data and 90 million to 120 million unique TCR beta sequences from 180 million or so T cells were reported. An early release that covered 640 HLA-typed donors contained approximately 300 gigabases of sequencing data and approximately 85 million unique TCR sequences. Of the roughly 400 genotyped donors, approximately 81% were placed in the genetic ancestry cluster associated with self-reported Caucasian donors. The study aimed to test whether cataloging public T cell receptors could reveal signatures of past pathogen exposure. Using immunosequencing, the study profiled T cell repertoires from 666 subjects and related those repertoires to cytomegalovirus serostatus. In addition to the first cohort of 666 subjects, a separate validation cohort of 120 different subjects was used. To predict cytomegalovirus infection status, the study combined high-throughput TCR immunosequencing, statistical association of individual TCRs with disease status, and machine learning. A later analysis re-examined previously published TCR beta repertoires from around 670 donors and added high-resolution HLA genotyping to investigate patterns of TCR occurrence. Rather than using new phenotypic data, the later analysis identified candidate immune exposures from TCR beta sequences and from how often those sequences occurred across donors. To decide whether each TCR beta V gene segment behaved as functional or pseudogenic, an earlier analysis of approximately 590 of the donors relied on high-throughput TCR beta sequencing. Donor age, sex, ethnicity and CMV serostatus were compiled together with the repertoire data. Genome-wide SNP genotypes for about 65% of the roughly 670 donors were used in a later genetic analysis, which treated that subset as a discovery cohort. Every discovery cohort repertoire had been produced on one sequencing platform. Both class I and class II loci were covered by HLA typing, at four-digit resolution. Typing coverage varied by locus: roughly 629-640 donors for A, B, C, DRB1 and DQB1; around 560 for DQA1; approximately 570 for DPA1; roughly 450 for DPB1. About 5 DR-DQ haplotypes were handled as single units for association and clustering, since linkage in the cohort was strong. Among some 410 genotyped donors of the cohort, an average of around 240,000 unique TCR beta nucleotide sequences were sequenced per donor, around 18% of them non-productive. What the research found in general, with its limitations: A later analysis found that most CMV-associated TCR beta chains appeared HLA-restricted, with HLA associations seemingly driven largely by CMV exposure. Only TCR beta chains were sequenced in this cohort, and the absence of alpha or paired-chain data limited detectable features. Correlated functional status among segregating V segments might reflect linkage disequilibrium, but an unknown experimental factor could not be ruled out. V-gene and J-gene trimming of TCR beta chains was associated with a missense DCLRE1C variant in a later genetic analysis, and the association was replicated in an independent cohort. A further reported finding was that TCR beta sequences accurately predicted the HLA-A and HLA-B alleles for most subjects in the first cohort. Across donors, most TCR sequences were observed very rarely, whereas some public TCRs were present in many individuals. Cytomegalovirus status was reported to be diagnosed by the classifier with high specificity and sensitivity in both the original and validation cohorts. Over 15 rarely observed V segments, including chromosome 9 orphons, were excluded from the earlier analysis of about 610 of the donors because counts were too low. Several of the top co-occurrence clusters appeared to be linked to parvovirus B19, influenza, CMV and Epstein-Barr virus, according to a later analysis. A total of 150 or so TCR beta chains were listed by the study as associated with cytomegalovirus. A few of the identified cytomegalovirus-associated TCR beta chains were confirmed in vitro to be specific for cytomegalovirus antigens. A group of highly shared sequence variants was considered likely to be a technical artifact of the sequencing pipeline. Specific HLA alleles were associated with roughly 16,000 TCR beta sequences at a false discovery rate of 0.05 in a later analysis. The only immune exposure information available for the cohort was CMV serostatus. When HLA alleles, especially DR and DQ, strongly co-occurred, attributing TCR associations to individual alleles was difficult. In a later analysis, HLA-associated TCR beta chains showed more clonal expansion and lower generation probabilities than non-associated chains that were equally common. An earlier analysis of approximately 500 of the donors showed that most TCR beta V segments appeared in productive rearrangements either about 87% or about 30% of the time, which broadly matched IMGT annotations. A later genetic analysis reported fewer N-insertions in productive TCRs among donors in an Asian-associated ancestry cluster than the roughly 670-donor mean. Some IMGT-functional V segments, including TRBV6-2 and TRBV6-3, could not be told apart with the 87-base-pair reads, so those segments were excluded. Because HLA typing was unavailable for some donors at each locus, only the typed subset was used in association tests. Roughly uniform sequencing depth across donors was assumed in presence/absence analyses, although this assumption may not hold. The authors suggested that the approach could potentially be extended to other disease states and immunological phenotypes. A later analysis found that TCR association rates varied across HLA loci, with DRB1 alleles showing the most associated TCRs and HLA-C alleles the fewest.

Trimming takes 2 bases from V and 0 bases from J, and the germline ends sit 14 bases apart. Its CDR3 holds 18 amino acids, cysteine through phenylalanine. The CDR3 DNA has 54 bases and is translated from base 1. Reading the germline V gene gives CDR1 SGHAT and CDR2 FQNNGV. The cohort comprised several hundred healthy bone marrow donors. All cohort members were sampled while nominally healthy, although unrecorded immune exposures were likely present. The donor tested CMV seronegative and was one of the 352 seronegative cohort members. A peripheral blood sample was provided by each donor, and peripheral blood mononuclear cells were used for TCR beta sequencing. Genomic DNA extraction from the blood cell samples was performed with the Qiagen DNeasy Blood Extraction Kit. Library method: the immunoSEQ multiplex PCR assay. For the multiplex PCR, a mixture combining 60 forward primers for TCR Vbeta segments and 13 reverse primers for TCR Jbeta segments was used. The CDR3 region of rearranged TCR beta genes was amplified from genomic DNA by a multiplex PCR assay. On the Illumina HiSeq System, the amplified TCR beta libraries were sequenced as 87-base-pair reads. Per the source publication's procedure: In a later analysis, 70 million to 95 million unique TCR beta chains were counted across the roughly 610 repertoires, and around 10 million of these chains were shared by at least two donors. A nearest-neighbor algorithm error-corrected the raw reads and collapsed the reads into unique sequences, merging closely related sequences to remove PCR and sequencing errors. To assign V, D and J gene segments, CDR3 sequences were aligned to IMGT reference sequences. For a sequence to be retained, at least a six-nucleotide match to both a V gene segment and a J gene segment was required. Rearrangements were called productive when the CDR3 lacked stop codons and stayed in frame with V and J; all others were non-productive. Following IMGT convention, CDR3 was defined as the stretch from the second conserved V-encoded cysteine to the conserved J-encoded phenylalanine. Sequences without an unambiguous match to a single V gene segment were excluded from the earlier analysis of approximately 560 of the donors. In an earlier analysis of about 590 of the donors, a V segment was called functional when productive rearrangements were above 56.7%, and segregating when the standard deviation between donors exceeded 5%. To diagnose cytomegalovirus status from the catalog of TCR beta chain sequences, a statistical classification framework was built. In a later analysis, TCR nucleotide sequences were compared against IMGT/GENE-DB human TR gene sequences so that V and J genes could be assigned. Using the TCRdist pipeline, a later analysis assigned CDR3 sequences along with most-parsimonious VDJ recombination scenarios. A later analysis defined each TCR beta chain by its CDR3 amino acid sequence plus V-gene family, and excluded reads lacking a unique V-gene family. To address suspected cross-contamination and a sequencing artifact, a later analysis removed 592 highly shared, low-generation-probability nucleotide sequences. A later analysis calculated a clonal expansion index for each public chain from normalized within-repertoire ranks of inferred template counts. In a later analysis, generation probabilities were computed using a VDJ recombination model fitted to out-of-frame rearrangements, and the results were checked against IGoR. In a later analysis, hypergeometric tests were used to score TCR-TCR, TCR-HLA and TCR-CMV co-occurrence, with a repertoire-size bias correction applied to TCR pairs. In a later analysis, false discovery rates were estimated by permuting HLA or CMV assignments 20 times. In a later analysis, co-occurring TCRs were grouped using DBSCAN, and TCRdist sequence similarity was added for clustering within HLA-allele-positive subsets. Repertoires with fewer than 30,000 or more than 120,000 public chains were left out of co-occurrence clustering, as were five repertoires with anomalous nucleotide sharing. As stored in TCRdb, this immuneACCESS dataset retains in-frame rearrangements with V and J assigned. A fraction of the clones does not appear; measured against another copy, unresolved V genes explain less than half of the discrepancy, and the remainder lacks a known reason. V and J calls and clone size are given by that table; D and trimming were obtained from the DNA. The record for this sample contains approximately 110,000 clones. The top ten hold 3% to 4.5% of the sample.

A remark on this clone: Its binding antigen is unknown.

The chain is made from TRBV11-2 and TRBJ2-6, and possibly TRBD2, on 5 matching bases. Sequencing was done on a sample of PBMCs. This TCR was sampled from a man younger than 45 in good health and CMV-seronegative. The nucleotides read TGTGCCAGCAGCTTACCCAGGCTAGCTAGCTCTGGGGCCAACGTCCTGACTTTC. This translates into CASSLPRLASSGANVLTF.